This TCR beta chain emerged from a study of human T cells and chemical hapten exposure. In the study overall: Mostly female, the patients presented with alopecia areata, totalis or universalis. Slight differences in pooled library volume were the main source of varying TCR yields across samples. Findings and caveats of the study: TCRs at high frequency, those above 1 in 1000, did not change with DPC sensitization.

TCRdb re-called the RACE reads with MiXCR, one entry per CDR3 protein. This table has tens of thousands of distinct CDR3 sequences, about 8.9% appearing once. About this clonotype itself: What it recognizes is unknown.

Stated time point: pre-sensitization, week 0. This sample's treatment: therapeutic diphenylcyclopropenone sensitization with weekly scalp DPC. This specimen was whole blood, taken in connection with sensitization to the hapten diphenylcyclopropenone (DPC). The TCR comes from a woman aged 40-49 years with alopecia areata. Some clones in this sample may be carry-over from other donors' samples.

The chain's CDR3 is CASTSGGISGNEKLFF. As DNA, the CDR3 is TGTGCCAGCACATCAGGGGGGATCAGCGGAAATGAAAAACTGTTTTTT. The rearrangement uses TRBV3-1 and TRBJ1-4, with 7 bases aligning to TRBD1. The trim removed 7 bases at V and 5 bases at J, leaving 13 bases unmatched. Germline V gene data show CDR1 as LGHDT and CDR2 as YNNKEL (reference sequence). This CDR3 contains 16 residues.